The T cell receptor (beta chain) under discussion was sequenced for a study of cytomegalovirus exposure and HLA in healthy donors. About this clone itself: Its antigen remains unknown.

Overall study results and limits: Among the most significant clusters, several appeared linked to common viral pathogens in a later analysis. Versus the roughly 700-donor mean, an Asian-associated ancestry cluster reportedly showed fewer N-insertions in a later analysis. Altogether, 150 to 200 TCR beta chains were recorded as cytomegalovirus-associated.

Germline lookup yields CDR1 LGHNA and CDR2 YSLEER. The V and J ends lost 0 bases and 4 bases respectively, with 15 bases between them. The CDR3 spans 16 residues. Primers for the PCR totalled 60 Vbeta and 13 Jbeta. Profiled with immunoSEQ multiplex PCR; TCRdb holds only in-frame clones, not every one. The repertoire holds some 120,000 clones, with about 79% as singletons. Input material: PBMCs. This clonotype was obtained from a woman aged 45-65 years in good health and CMV-seronegative. The chain has TRBV4-3 and TRBJ1-2; D is undetermined. The CDR3 DNA reads as TGCGCCAGCAGCCAAGATTTCGCGGCTCCCGCCTATGGCTACACCTTC. Its translation is CASSQDFAAPAYGYTF.